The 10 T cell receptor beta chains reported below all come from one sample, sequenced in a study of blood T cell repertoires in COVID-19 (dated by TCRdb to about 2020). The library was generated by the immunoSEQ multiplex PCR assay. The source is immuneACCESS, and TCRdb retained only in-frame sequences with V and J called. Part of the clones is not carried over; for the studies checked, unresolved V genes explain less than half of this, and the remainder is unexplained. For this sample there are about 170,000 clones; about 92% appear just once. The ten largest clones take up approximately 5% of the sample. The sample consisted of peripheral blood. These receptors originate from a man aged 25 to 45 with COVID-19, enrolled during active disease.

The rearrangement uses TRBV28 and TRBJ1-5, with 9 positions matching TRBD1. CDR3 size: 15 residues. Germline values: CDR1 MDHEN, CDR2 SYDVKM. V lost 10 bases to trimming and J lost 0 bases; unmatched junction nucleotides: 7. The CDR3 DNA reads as TGTGCCATCACAGGGGGCCGGGATAGCAATCAGCCCCAGCATTTT. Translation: CAITGGRDSNQPQHF.

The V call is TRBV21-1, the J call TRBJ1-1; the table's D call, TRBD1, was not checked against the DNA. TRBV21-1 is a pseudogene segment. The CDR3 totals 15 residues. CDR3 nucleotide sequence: TGTGCCAGCAGCAATGGGGGGACAGGGGGCACTGAAGCTTTCTTT. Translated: CASSNGGTGGTEAFF.

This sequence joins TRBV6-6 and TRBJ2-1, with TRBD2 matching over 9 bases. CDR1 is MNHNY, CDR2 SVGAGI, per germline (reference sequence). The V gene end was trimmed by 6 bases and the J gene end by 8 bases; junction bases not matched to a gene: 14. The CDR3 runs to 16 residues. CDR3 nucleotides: TGTGCCAGCAGCTCCCCCGGTAAAGCGGGGGGCCATGAGCAGTTCTTC. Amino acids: CASSSPGKAGGHEQFF.

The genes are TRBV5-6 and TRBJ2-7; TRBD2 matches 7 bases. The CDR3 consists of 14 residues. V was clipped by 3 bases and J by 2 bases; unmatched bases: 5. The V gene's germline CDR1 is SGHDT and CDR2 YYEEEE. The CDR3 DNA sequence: TGTGCCAGCAGCTGGGCGGGAGTTCCCTACGAGCAGTACTTC. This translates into CASSWAGVPYEQYF.

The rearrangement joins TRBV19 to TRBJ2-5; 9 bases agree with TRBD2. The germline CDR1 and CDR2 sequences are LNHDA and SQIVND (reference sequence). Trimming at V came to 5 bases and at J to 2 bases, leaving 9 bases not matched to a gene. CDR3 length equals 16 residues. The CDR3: CASSPRALAGQETQYF. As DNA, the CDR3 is TGTGCCAGTAGTCCCCGCGCTCTAGCGGGACAAGAGACCCAGTACTTC.

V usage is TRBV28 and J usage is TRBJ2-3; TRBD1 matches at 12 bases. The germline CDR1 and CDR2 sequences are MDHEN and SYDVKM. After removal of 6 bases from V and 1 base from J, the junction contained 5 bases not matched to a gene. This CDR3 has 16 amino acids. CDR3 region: CASRGQGAEGTDTQYF. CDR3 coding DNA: TGTGCCAGCAGGGGACAGGGGGCGGAAGGCACAGATACGCAGTATTTT.

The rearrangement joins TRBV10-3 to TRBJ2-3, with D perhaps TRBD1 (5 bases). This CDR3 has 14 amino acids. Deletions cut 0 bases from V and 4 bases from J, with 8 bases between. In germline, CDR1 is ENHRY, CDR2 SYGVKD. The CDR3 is CAISESQGSDTQYF. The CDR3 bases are TGTGCCATCAGTGAGTCCCAGGGTTCAGATACGCAGTATTTT.

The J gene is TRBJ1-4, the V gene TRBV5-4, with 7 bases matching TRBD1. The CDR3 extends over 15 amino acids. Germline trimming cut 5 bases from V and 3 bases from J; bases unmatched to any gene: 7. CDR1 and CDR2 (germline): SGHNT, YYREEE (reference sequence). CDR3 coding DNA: TGTGCCAGCAGGAGACAGGGTTCCGCTAATGAAAAACTGTTTTTT. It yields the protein CASRRQGSANEKLFF.

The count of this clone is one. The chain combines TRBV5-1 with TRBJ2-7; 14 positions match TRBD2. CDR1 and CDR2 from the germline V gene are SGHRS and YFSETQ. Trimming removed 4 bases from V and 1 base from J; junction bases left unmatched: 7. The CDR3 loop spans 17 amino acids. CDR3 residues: CASSPGTSGRLSYEQYF. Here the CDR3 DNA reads TGCGCCAGCAGCCCAGGGACTAGCGGGAGACTTTCCTACGAGCAGTACTTC.

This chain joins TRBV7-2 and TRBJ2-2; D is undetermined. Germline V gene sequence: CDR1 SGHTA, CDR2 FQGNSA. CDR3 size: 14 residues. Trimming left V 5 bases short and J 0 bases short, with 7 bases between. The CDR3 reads CASSPPSNTGELFF. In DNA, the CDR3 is TGTGCCAGCAGCCCCCCATCGAACACCGGGGAGCTGTTTTTT.